This T cell receptor beta chain was sequenced for a study of T cells in Graves' hyperthyroidism and ophthalmopathy. Study overall: Any treatment followed the collection of peripheral blood at initial diagnosis. Study-wide findings and caveats: Expanded thyroid clonotypes (above 0.001) were mostly also found in blood.

This clonotype was observed a handful of times. Antigen: not known. Patients were excluded because of uncontrolled infection, other autoimmune disease, pregnancy or lactation. Using around 10 ml of fresh peripheral blood, PBMCs were prepared. The CDR3 regions of TCR beta were amplified from RNA transcripts. When the TCR CDR3 underwent first-round RT-PCR, the HTBI primer set was used. TCRdb reprocessed the multiplex PCR reads via MiXCR and lists one record per CDR3 protein. The sample lists more than 450,000 distinct CDR3 sequences; roughly 15% were seen once. After removal of 1 base from V and 12 bases from J, the junction contained 15 bases not matched to a gene. Germline CDR1 is SGHTA and CDR2 is FQGNSA. The CDR3 covers 16 residues.

This rearrangement joins TRBV7-2 to TRBJ1-1; TRBD1 matches 9 bases. The sample was blood. This sequence originates from a woman between 35 and 50 years old with Graves' hyperthyroidism. CDR3 DNA: TGTGCCAGCAGCTTAGGGACCACAGGGGGCGCGTGGGAAACTTTCTTT. This sequence encodes CASSLGTTGGAWETFF.